This T cell receptor (beta chain) was sequenced in a study of blood T cell repertoires in COVID-19. Study at large: PBMCs, B-cell-depleted T cells, or T cells were the source of the cDNA or gDNA that made up the material.

TCRdb's table, derived via immunoSEQ multiplex PCR, lists solely in-frame clones and lacks some. Of around 170,000 clones listed, roughly 87% are singletons. The V segment lost 3 bases and the J segment 5 bases; nucleotides outside the gene matches: 7. This CDR3 contains 15 residues. Per the germline V gene, CDR1 is KGHSH and CDR2 is LQKENI. The chain links TRBV18 to TRBJ1-5; 7 nucleotides match TRBD1. Specimen: peripheral blood. The sequence derives from a woman in her 40s with acute or convalescent COVID-19. The CDR3 DNA sequence: TGTGCCAGCTCACCTGAGGGGGCGCGGGATCAGCCCCAGCATTTT. Translation gives CASSPEGARDQPQHF.